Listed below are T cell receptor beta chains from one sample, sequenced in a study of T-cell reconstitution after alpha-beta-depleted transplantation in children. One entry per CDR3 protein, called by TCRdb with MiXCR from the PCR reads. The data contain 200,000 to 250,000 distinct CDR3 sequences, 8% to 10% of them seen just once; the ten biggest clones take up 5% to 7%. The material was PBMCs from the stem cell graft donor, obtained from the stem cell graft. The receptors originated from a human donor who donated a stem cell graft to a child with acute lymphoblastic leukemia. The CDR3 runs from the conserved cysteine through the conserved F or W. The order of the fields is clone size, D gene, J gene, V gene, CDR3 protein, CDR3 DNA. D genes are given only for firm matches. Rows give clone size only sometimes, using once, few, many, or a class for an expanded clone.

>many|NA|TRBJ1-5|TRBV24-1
CATSDNTRAQHF
TGTGCCACCAGTGACAATACAAGGGCCCAGCATTTT
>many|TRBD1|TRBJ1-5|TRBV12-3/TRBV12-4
CASRRTGGNQPQHF
TGTGCCAGCAGGCGGACAGGGGGCAATCAGCCCCAGCATTTT
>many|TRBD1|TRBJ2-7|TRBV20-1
CSARSGDRGTLYEQYF
TGCAGTGCTAGATCGGGGGACAGGGGGACGTTGTACGAGCAGTACTTC
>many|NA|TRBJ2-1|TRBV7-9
CASRGVRGEQFF
TGTGCCAGCAGAGGGGTCAGAGGAGAGCAGTTCTTC
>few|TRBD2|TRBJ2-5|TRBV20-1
CSARASGGAVETQYF
TGCAGTGCTAGGGCTAGCGGGGGGGCCGTAGAGACCCAGTACTTC
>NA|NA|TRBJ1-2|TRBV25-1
CATRPGELYGYTF
TGTGCCACCCGCCCGGGAGAGCTCTATGGCTACACCTTC
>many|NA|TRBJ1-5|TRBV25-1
CASSRNSNQPQHF
TGTGCCAGCAGTAGAAATAGCAATCAGCCCCAGCATTTT
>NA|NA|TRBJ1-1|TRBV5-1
CASSLRGASDTEAFF
TGCGCCAGCAGCCTGAGGGGGGCTTCGGACACTGAAGCTTTCTTT
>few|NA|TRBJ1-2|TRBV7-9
CASSFLGPSDYTF
TGTGCCAGCAGCTTCTTAGGGCCATCCGACTACACCTTC
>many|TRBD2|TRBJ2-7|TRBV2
CASSAGGGRGDQQYF
TGTGCCAGCAGTGCCGGGGGGGGCCGCGGTGACCAGCAGTACTTC
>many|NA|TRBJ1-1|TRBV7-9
CASSLATGVVTEAFF
TGTGCCAGCAGCTTAGCGACAGGAGTGGTGACTGAAGCTTTCTTT
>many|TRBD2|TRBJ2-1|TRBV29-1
CSVELPSGGLEQFF
TGCAGCGTTGAATTGCCTAGCGGGGGGCTTGAGCAGTTCTTC
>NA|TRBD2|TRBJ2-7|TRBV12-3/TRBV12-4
CASSLEAGVPYEQYF
TGTGCCAGCAGTTTAGAAGCGGGGGTTCCCTACGAGCAGTACTTC
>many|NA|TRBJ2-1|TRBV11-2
CASSLFRDGTYNEQFF
TGTGCCAGCAGCTTGTTCCGGGACGGGACTTACAATGAGCAGTTCTTC
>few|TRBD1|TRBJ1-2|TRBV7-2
CASSLNTGDGYTF
TGTGCCAGCAGCTTAAATACAGGGGACGGCTACACCTTC
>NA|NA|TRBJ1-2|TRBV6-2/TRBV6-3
CASSYSSSVGGYTF
TGTGCCAGCAGTTACTCGTCTAGCGTAGGTGGCTACACCTTC
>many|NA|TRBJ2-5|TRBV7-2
CASSLFSQKTQYF
TGTGCCAGCAGCTTATTTTCTCAGAAGACCCAGTACTTC
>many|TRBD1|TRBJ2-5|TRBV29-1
CSTGQGRETQYF
TGCAGCACCGGACAGGGGCGAGAGACCCAGTACTTC
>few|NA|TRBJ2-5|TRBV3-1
CASSQDLAQETQYF
TGTGCCAGCAGCCAAGATCTGGCACAAGAGACCCAGTACTTC
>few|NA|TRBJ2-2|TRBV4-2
CASSLLMGQNTGELFF
TGTGCCAGCAGCCTACTGATGGGACAGAACACCGGGGAGCTGTTTTTT
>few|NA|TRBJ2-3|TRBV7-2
CASSLGGREGIADTQYF
TGTGCCAGCAGCTTAGGTGGCAGGGAAGGTATCGCAGATACGCAGTATTTT
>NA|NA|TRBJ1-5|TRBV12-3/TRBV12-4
CASSHQVGSNQPQHF
TGTGCCAGCAGCCATCAGGTTGGAAGCAATCAGCCCCAGCATTTT
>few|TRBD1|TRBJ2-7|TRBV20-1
CSASPPPGTGNYEQYF
TGCAGTGCTAGTCCGCCACCTGGGACAGGGAACTACGAGCAGTACTTC
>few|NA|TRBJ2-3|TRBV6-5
CASSYRAGLATDTQYF
TGTGCCAGCAGTTACCGGGCGGGACTGGCCACAGATACGCAGTATTTT